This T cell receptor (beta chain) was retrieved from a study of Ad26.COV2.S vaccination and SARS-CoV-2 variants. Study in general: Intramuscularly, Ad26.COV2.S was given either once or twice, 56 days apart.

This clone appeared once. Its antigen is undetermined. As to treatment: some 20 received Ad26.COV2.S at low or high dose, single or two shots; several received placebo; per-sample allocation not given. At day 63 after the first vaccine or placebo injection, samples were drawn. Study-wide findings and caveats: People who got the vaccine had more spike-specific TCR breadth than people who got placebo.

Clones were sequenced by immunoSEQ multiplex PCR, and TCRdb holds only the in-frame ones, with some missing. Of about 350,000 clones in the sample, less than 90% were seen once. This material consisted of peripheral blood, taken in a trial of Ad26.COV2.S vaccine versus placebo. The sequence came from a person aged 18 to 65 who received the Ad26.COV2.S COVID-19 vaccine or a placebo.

CDR3 residues: CASSLQDPGGTGELFF. The CDR3 DNA reads TGTGCCAGCTCACTCCAGGACCCTGGGGGCACCGGGGAGCTGTTTTTT. V and J are TRBV18 and TRBJ2-2, with D possibly called TRBD1 or TRBD2 (5 bases each). Germline V lookup: CDR1 KGHSH, CDR2 LQKENI. Trimming cost V 4 bases and J 4 bases, with 16 bases left between them. The length of the CDR3 is 16 residues.